This T cell receptor beta chain was found in a study of response to subunit inactivated influenza vaccine. Study-wide points: Each seasonal influenza vaccination recruits few new T cells, the authors suggested.

This clonotype was seen a handful of times. Its antigen is currently unknown. Germline V gives CDR1 MNHEY, CDR2 SVGAGI. The CDR3 is made up of 17 amino acids. With V trimmed by 2 bases and J by 5 bases, 10 bases remained unmatched. TCRdb analysed the RT-PCR reads with MiXCR anew, one entry per CDR3 protein. The profile shows more than 400,000 distinct CDR3 sequences, around 9.9% of them singletons. The rearrangement links TRBV6-5 to TRBJ2-1; 9 bases agree with TRBD2. The material sequenced was PBMCs from blood, taken roughly 47 days after vaccination. The clonotype comes from a man aged 50-59 years who received an inactivated influenza vaccine. The CDR3 DNA follows: TGTGCCAGCAGTTACGGCGGGAGGGCCCTATATAACAATGAGCAGTTCTTC. Protein product: CASSYGGRALYNNEQFF.